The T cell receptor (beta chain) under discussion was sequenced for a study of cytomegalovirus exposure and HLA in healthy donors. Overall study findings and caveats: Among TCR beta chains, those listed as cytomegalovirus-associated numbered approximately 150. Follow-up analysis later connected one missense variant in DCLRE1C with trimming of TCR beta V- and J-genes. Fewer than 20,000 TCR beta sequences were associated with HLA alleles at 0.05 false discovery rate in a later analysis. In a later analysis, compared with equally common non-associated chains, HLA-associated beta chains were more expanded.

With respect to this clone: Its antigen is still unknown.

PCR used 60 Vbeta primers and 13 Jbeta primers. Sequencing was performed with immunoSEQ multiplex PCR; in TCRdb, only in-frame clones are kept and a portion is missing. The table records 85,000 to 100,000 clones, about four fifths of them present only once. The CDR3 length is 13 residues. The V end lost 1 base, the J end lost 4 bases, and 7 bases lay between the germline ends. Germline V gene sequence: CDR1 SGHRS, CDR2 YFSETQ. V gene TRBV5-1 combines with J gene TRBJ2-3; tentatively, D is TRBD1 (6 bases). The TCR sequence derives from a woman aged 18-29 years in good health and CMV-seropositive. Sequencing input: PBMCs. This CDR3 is CASSLTGSDTQYF. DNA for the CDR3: TGCGCCAGCAGCTTGACAGGGTCAGATACGCAGTATTTT.